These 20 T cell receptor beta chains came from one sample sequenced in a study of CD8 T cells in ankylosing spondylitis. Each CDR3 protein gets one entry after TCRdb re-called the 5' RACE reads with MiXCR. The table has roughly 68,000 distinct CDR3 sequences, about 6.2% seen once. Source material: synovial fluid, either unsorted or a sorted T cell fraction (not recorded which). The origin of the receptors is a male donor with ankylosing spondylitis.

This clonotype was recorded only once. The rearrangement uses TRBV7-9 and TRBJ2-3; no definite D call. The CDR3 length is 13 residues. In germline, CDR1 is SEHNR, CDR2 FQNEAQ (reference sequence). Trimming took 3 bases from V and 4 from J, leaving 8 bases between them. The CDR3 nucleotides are TGTGCCAGCAGCTTGTATGGGTCAGATACGCAGTATTTT. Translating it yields CASSLYGSDTQYF. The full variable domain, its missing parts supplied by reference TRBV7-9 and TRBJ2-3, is DTGVSQNPRHKITKRGQNVTFRCDPISEHNRLYWYRQTLGQGPEFLTYFQNEAQLEKSRLLSDRFSAERPKGSFSTLEIQRTEQGDSAMYLCASSLYGSDTQYFGPGTRLTVL.

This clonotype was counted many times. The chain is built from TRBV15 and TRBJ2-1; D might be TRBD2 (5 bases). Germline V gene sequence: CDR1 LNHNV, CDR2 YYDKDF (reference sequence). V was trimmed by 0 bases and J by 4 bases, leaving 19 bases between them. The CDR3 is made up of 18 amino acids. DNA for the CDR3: TGTGCCACCAGCAGAGATCTTAACCCCTTGCCGGGATACAATGAGCAGTTCTTC. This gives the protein CATSRDLNPLPGYNEQFF.

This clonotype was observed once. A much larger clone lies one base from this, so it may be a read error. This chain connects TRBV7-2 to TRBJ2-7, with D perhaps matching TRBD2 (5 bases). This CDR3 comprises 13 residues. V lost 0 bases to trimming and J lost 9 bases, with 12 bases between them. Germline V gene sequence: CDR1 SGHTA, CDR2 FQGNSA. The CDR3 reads CASSLARALGQYF. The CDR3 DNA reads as TGTGCCAGCAGCTTAGCGCGGGCCCTCGGGCAGTACTTC.

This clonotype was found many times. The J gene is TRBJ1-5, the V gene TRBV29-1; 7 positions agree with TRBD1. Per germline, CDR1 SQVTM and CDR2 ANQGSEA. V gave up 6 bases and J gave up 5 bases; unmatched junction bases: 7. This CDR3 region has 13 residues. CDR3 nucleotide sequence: TGCAGCGTGCGTGACAGGGACGATCAGCCCCAGCATTTT. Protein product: CSVRDRDDQPQHF. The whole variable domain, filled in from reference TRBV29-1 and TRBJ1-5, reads SAVISQKPSRDICQRGTSLTIQCQVDSQVTMMFWYRQQPGQSLTLIATANQGSEATYESGFVIDKFPISRPNLTFSTLTVSNMSPEDSSIYLCSVRDRDDQPQHFGDGTRLSIL.

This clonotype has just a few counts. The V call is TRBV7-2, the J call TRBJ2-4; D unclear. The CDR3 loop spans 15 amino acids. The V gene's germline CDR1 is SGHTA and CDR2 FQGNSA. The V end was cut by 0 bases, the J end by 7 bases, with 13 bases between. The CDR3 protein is CASSLAAHLGNIQYF. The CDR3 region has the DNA TGTGCCAGCAGCTTAGCTGCGCATCTTGGTAACATTCAGTACTTC.

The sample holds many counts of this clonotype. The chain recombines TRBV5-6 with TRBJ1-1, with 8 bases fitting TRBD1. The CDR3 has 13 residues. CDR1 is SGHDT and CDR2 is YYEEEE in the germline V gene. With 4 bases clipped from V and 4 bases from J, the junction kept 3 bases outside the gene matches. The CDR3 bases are TGTGCCAGCAGCCTGGACAGGGCCACTGAAGCTTTCTTT. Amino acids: CASSLDRATEAFF.

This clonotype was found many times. The CDR3 region is CASSRAQGSRGEQFF. DNA of the CDR3: TGTGCCAGCAGCCGGGCACAGGGAAGTCGTGGTGAGCAGTTCTTC. The chain links TRBV7-3 to TRBJ2-1; a possible D gene is TRBD1 (6 bases). Germline V gives CDR1 SGHTA, CDR2 FQGTGA. With 5 bases removed from V and 9 bases from J, the gap between germline ends came to 20 bases. The CDR3 has 15 residues.

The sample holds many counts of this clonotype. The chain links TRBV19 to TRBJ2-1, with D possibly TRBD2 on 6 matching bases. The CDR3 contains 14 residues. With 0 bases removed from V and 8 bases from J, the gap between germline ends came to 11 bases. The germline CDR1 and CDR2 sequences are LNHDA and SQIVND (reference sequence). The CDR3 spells CASSIEPSVYEQFF. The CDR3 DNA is TGTGCCAGTAGTATAGAGCCTAGCGTCTATGAGCAGTTCTTC.

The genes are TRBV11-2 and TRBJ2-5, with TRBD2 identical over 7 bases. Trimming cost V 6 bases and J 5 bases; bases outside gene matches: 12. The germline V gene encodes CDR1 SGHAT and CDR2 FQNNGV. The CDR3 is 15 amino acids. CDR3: CASRDIRGVGETQYF. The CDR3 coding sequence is TGTGCCAGCAGGGACATACGGGGGGTTGGGGAGACCCAGTACTTC. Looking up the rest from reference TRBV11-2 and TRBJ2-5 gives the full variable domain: EAGVAQSPRYKIIEKRQSVAFWCNPISGHATLYWYQQILGQGPKLLIQFQNNGVVDDSQLPKDRFSAERLKGVDSTLKIQPAKLEDSAVYLCASRDIRGVGETQYFGPGTRLLVL.

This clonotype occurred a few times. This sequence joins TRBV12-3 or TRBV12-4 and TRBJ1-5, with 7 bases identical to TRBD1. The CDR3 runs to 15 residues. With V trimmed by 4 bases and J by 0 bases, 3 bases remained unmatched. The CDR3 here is CASSSTGFSNQPQHF. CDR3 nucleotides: TGTGCCAGCAGTTCGACAGGGTTTAGCAATCAGCCCCAGCATTTT.

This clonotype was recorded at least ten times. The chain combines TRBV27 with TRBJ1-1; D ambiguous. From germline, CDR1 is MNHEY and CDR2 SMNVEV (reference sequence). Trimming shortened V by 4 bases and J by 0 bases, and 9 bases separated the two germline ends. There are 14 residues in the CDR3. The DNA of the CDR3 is TGTGCCAGCAGTTGGCTCGGACTGAACACTGAAGCTTTCTTT. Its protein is CASSWLGLNTEAFF.

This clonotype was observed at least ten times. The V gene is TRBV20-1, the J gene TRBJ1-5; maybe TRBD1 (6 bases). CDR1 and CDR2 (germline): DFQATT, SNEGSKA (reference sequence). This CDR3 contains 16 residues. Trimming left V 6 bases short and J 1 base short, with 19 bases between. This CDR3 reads CSANHRGGVSNQPQHF. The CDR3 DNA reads TGCAGTGCCAACCATCGGGGGGGCGTAAGCAATCAGCCCCAGCATTTT.

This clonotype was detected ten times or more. The CDR3 loop is CATSRDQGWSNSPLHF. CDR3 bases: TGTGCCACCAGCAGAGATCAGGGCTGGTCTAATTCACCCCTCCACTTT. The chain carries TRBV15 and TRBJ1-6, with D possibly being TRBD1 (5 bases). V gave up 0 bases and J gave up 6 bases, with 12 bases separating them. This CDR3 region has 16 residues. CDR1 and CDR2 from the germline V gene are LNHNV and YYDKDF (reference sequence).

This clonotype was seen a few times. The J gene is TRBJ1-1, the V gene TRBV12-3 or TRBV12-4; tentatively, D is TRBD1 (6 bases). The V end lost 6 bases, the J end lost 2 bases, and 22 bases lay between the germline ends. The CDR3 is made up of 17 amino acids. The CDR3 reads CASSRGTLTYINTEAFF. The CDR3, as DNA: TGTGCCAGCAGCCGCGGGACACTCACTTATATAAACACTGAAGCTTTCTTT.

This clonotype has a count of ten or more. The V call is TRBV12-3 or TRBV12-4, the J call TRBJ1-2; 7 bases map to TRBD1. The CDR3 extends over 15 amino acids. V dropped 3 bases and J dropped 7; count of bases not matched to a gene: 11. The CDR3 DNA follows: TGTGCCAGCAGTTTTGACAGGGCCTTGACTCCTGGCTACACCTTC. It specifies CASSFDRALTPGYTF.

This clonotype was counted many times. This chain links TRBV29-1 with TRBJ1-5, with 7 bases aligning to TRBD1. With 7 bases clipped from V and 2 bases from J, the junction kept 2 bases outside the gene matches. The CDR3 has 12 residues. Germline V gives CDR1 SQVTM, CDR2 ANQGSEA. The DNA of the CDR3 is TGCAGCGCAGGGGGGGGCAATCAGCCCCAGCATTTT. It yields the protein CSAGGGNQPQHF.

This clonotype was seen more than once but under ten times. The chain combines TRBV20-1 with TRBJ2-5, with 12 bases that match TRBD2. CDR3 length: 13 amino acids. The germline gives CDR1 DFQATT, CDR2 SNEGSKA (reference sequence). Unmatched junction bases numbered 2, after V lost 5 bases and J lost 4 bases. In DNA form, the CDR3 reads TGCAGTGCTTGGGGACTAGCGGGAGAGACCCAGTACTTC. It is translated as CSAWGLAGETQYF.

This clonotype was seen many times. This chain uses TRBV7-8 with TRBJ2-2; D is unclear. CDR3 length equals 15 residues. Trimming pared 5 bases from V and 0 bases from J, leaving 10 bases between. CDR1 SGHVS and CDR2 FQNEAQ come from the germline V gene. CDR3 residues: CASSPEPSNTGELFF. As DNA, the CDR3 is TGTGCCAGCAGCCCCGAACCCTCGAACACCGGGGAGCTGTTTTTT.

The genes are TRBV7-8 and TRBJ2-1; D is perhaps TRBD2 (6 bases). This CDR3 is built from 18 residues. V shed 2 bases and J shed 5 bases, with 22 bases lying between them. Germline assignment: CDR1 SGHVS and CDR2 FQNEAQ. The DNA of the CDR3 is TGTGCCAGCAGCTTATTCCAAGGACGACGACTAGGGGACAATGAGCAGTTCTTC. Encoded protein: CASSLFQGRRLGDNEQFF.

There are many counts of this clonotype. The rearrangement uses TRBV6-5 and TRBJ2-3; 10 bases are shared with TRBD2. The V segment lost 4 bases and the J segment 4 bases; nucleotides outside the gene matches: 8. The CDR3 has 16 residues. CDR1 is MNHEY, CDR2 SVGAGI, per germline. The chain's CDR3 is CASSFVAGGISDTQYF. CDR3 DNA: TGTGCCAGCAGTTTCGTAGCGGGAGGTATTTCAGATACGCAGTATTTT.